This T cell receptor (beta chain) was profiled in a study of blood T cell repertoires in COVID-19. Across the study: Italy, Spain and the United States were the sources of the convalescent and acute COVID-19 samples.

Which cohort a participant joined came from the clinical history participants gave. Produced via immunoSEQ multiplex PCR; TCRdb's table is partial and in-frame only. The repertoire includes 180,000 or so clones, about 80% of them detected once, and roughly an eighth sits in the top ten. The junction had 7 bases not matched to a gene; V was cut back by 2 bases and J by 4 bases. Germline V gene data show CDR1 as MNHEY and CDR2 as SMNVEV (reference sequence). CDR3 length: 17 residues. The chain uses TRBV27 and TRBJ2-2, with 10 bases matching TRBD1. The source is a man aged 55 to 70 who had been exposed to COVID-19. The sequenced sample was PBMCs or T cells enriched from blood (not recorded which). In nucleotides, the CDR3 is TGTGCCAGCAGTTTAAATTCCGGGACAGGGGTCACCGGGGAGCTGTTTTTT. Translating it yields CASSLNSGTGVTGELFF.